This entry concerns a single T cell receptor (beta chain). The target antigen is unknown. From germline, CDR1 is MNHNY and CDR2 SVGAGI (reference sequence). CDR3 length: 13 residues. V was shortened by 1 base and J by 6 bases, with 6 bases between the two germline ends. Sequencing used immunoSEQ multiplex PCR; TCRdb keeps in-frame clones, though not all of them. This repertoire shows about 72,000 clones, 94% found once; its top ten account for 0.63%. The source of the sample is a study of cytomegalovirus exposure and HLA in healthy donors. Study outcomes and limitations: Reportedly, diagnosis of cytomegalovirus status by the classifier showed high specificity and sensitivity. The study flagged 150 to 200 TCR beta chains as cytomegalovirus-associated. TCR sequences were mostly rare, though some public TCRs occurred in many donors.

The receptor was derived from a woman younger than 35 in good health and CMV-seronegative. The sample was PBMCs. The chain couples TRBV6-6 to TRBJ2-2, with D unresolved. The CDR3 sequence is CASSYYGSGELFF. CDR3 DNA: TGTGCCAGCAGTTACTACGGGTCCGGGGAGCTGTTTTTT.